The entry below gives a single T cell receptor beta chain sequence along with its context. Which antigen it targets is not known. No clone much larger than this one lies a single base away; base qualities are absent. TCRbeta CDR3 regions were amplified from genomic DNA by means of the immunoSEQ Assay, a bias-controlled multiplex PCR. Turning to the authors' computational methods: Nucleated cell counts per sample were estimated from amplification of reference gene primers within the assay. To quantify the absolute abundance of each unique TCRbeta CDR3 rearrangement, sequence reads were collapsed and filtered. For each sample, productive Simpson clonality was calculated by taking the square root of Simpson's diversity index across productive rearrangements. TCRdb mirrors the immuneACCESS table, restricted to in-frame sequences. Some clones are absent from its copies; in checked studies, under half trace to an unresolved V gene, and the reason for the others is unknown. That table gives V, J and clone size, and the DNA gave D and trimming. Recorded for this sample are fewer than 200,000 clones; 65% to 90% of them occurred a single time. The top ten clones comprise roughly 8.7% of the sample.

V is pruned by 6 bases and J by 3 bases, leaving 13 bases of the junction without a gene match. The CDR3 contains 16 residues, cysteine and phenylalanine counted. The read is trimmed to its CDR3 DNA, 48 bases read in frame from base 1. The CDR1 and CDR2 encoded by the germline V gene are SGHAT and FQNNGV. This specimen comes from a study of blood T cell repertoires in COVID-19 (dated by TCRdb to the early 2020s). About the study as a whole: Collaborator samples came from the United States, Italy and Spain and covered acute and convalescent phases of COVID-19. Nearly every sample came with metadata listing a de-identified subject ID, COVID-19 status, age in years and sex. The repertoires were released in a freely available public database intended as a resource for research on the immune response to SARS-CoV-2. Subjects who had been exposed to COVID-19, were actively infected with it, or had recovered from it provided the deeply sampled blood TCRbeta repertoires that made up the dataset. The samples were drawn from the first 160 participants of the ongoing ImmuneRACE study and from 1,254 subjects provided by 6 global collaborators. The prospective study material was composed of cDNA or gDNA derived from T cells, B-cell-depleted T cells, or PBMCs. HLA class I and class II types, where available, came from metadata supplied by the sample provider rather than from assay-based typing.

Whole blood was collected in K2EDTA tubes by collaborating institutions according to the institutions' own protocols. For TCRbeta analysis, collaborators shipped samples in one of three forms: frozen whole blood, isolated PBMCs, or DNA extracted from either of those sample types. Summary of the overall study and its limitations: The amount of clinical and demographic metadata varied by source and participant and was provided uncurated.

The sequencing sample was made of peripheral blood. This sequence was found in a man between 45 and 60 years old with active or convalescent COVID-19. The rearranged segments are TRBV11-2 and TRBJ1-2; TRBD1 lines up with 7 middle nucleotides. The CDR3 protein: CASSYGKQGDYYGYTF. In nucleotide form, the sequence is TGTGCCAGCAGTTACGGGAAGCAGGGGGATTACTATGGCTACACCTTC.